This T cell receptor beta chain was found in a study of CD8+CD57+ T cells in acquired aplastic anemia. By share, this clonotype counts as medium-sized. TCR beta VDJ and CDR3 profiles were obtained from a genomic DNA template. TCRdb passed the reads through MiXCR, listing each CDR3 protein once. The sample consists of tens of thousands of distinct CDR3 sequences, approximately 73% of them appearing once. The clonotype was recovered from a human donor in good health, serving as a control. The sequencing input was sorted CD4+, CD8+, or CD8+CD57+ T cells (not recorded which) from PBMCs.

The CDR3 loop reads CASSLYRGEKLFF. The CDR3 DNA follows: TGTGCCAGCAGTCTGTACCGAGGTGAAAAACTGTTTTTT. The chain recombines TRBV12-3 or TRBV12-4 with TRBJ1-4; D is uncertain. V dropped 5 bases and J dropped 7 bases, with 11 bases sitting between them. The CDR3 length is 13 residues.